The present T cell receptor beta chain was sequenced within a study of cytomegalovirus exposure and HLA in healthy donors. V trimming: 1 base; J trimming: 5 bases; junction bases outside the gene matches: 3. Per the germline V gene, CDR1 is SGHNT and CDR2 is YYREEE (reference sequence). The CDR3 consists of 13 residues. With 60 Vbeta and 13 Jbeta primers, the PCR was carried out. TCRdb's copy holds only in-frame clones and misses some; the assay was immunoSEQ multiplex PCR. The sample has 120,000 or so clones, about three quarters seen once. Of note for this clone: What it binds is unknown.

Overall study results and limits: It was shown in a later analysis that HLA-associated TCR beta chains were more clonally expanded than other, equally common chains. V- and J-gene trimming in TCR beta was tied to a missense DCLRE1C variant by an analysis performed later. A later analysis showed TCR association rates differing by HLA locus, peaking at DRB1 and lowest at HLA-C.

Nominally healthy donors provided the samples, though records likely missed some immune exposures. The receptor comes from a woman between 40 and 55 years old in good health and CMV-seropositive. The V and J genes are TRBV5-4 and TRBJ2-7, with 7 bases fitting TRBD1. The sequenced sample was PBMCs. CDR3 nucleotides: TGTGCCAGCAGCTTGACAGGGGTCAACGAGCAGTACTTC. This translates into CASSLTGVNEQYF.